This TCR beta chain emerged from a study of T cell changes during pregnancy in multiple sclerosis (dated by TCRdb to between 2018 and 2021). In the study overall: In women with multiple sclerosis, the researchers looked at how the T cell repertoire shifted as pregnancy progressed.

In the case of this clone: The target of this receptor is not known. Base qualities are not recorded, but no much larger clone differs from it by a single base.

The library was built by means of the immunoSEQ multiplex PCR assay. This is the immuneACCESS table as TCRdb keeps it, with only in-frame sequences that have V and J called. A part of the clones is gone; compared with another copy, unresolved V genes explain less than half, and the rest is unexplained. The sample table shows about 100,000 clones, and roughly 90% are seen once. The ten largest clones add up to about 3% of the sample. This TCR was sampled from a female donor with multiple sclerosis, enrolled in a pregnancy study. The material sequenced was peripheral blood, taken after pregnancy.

The DNA sequence is as follows: TGCGCCAGCAGCTTGTCGCCCAGTATGGGCACAGATACGCAGTATTTT. This sequence encodes CASSLSPSMGTDTQYF. Rearrangement joined TRBV5-1 to TRBJ2-3, with no confident D gene call. CDR1 SGHRS and CDR2 YFSETQ are derived from the germline V gene. The germline ends are 13 bases apart after V is trimmed by 1 base and J by 1 base. Measured from the cysteine to the phenylalanine, the CDR3 is 16 residues long. The only DNA kept is the CDR3, 48 bases in frame from the first base.